This T cell receptor beta chain was captured in a study of beta chain features in type 1 diabetes. CDR1 is LNHDA and CDR2 is SQIVND in the germline V gene (reference sequence). Trimming cost V 7 bases and J 1 base, with 8 bases left between them. CDR3 length: 13 residues. Of the isolated RNA, all was reverse transcribed, and so the sequenced material was expressed TCRB transcripts. This table comes from immunoSEQ multiplex PCR, and its TCRdb copy is limited to in-frame clones, with some not included. The profile shows about 250,000 clones, over 12% of them singletons. This clone has just a few counts. Its matching antigen is unknown. Study results and caveats: TCRB CDR3s from Type 1 diabetes patients were moderately but significantly shorter in all four CD4+ subsets.

Purity above 95% was achieved in all sorted populations. The source material was naive CD4+ T cells from blood. The TCR was taken from a woman aged 40 to 55 in good health. This chain uses TRBV19 with TRBJ1-3, with D hard to call. The CDR3 DNA reads TGTGCCAGTATCACAGATTCTGGAAACACCATATATTTT. Protein: CASITDSGNTIYF.